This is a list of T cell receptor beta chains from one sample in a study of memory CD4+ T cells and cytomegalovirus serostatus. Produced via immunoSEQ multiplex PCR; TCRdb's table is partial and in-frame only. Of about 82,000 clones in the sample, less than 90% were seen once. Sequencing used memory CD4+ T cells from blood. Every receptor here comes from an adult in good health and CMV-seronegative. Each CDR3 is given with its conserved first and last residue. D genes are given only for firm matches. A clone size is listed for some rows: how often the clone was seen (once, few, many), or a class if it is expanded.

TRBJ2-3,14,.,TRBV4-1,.,TGCGCCAGCAGCCCCTGGGGGGAAACAGATACGCAGTATTTT,CASSPWGETDTQYF
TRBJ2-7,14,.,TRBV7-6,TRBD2,TGTGCCAGCAGCTCGCGGGAGGGCTCCTACGAGCAGTACTTC,CASSSREGSYEQYF
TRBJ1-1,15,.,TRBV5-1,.,TGCGCCAGCAGCTTGGGGGGTGGCTATCACACTGAAGCTTTCTTT,CASSLGGGYHTEAFF
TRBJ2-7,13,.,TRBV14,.,TGTGCCAGCAGCCAAGATCGAGGATACGAGCAGTACTTC,CASSQDRGYEQYF
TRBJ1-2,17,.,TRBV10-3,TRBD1,TGTGCCATCAGTGAGAGGACAGGCGGTGGGCCGAACTATGGCTACACCTTC,CAISERTGGGPNYGYTF
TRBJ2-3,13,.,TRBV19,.,TGTGCCAGTAGTCTGGCTAGCAGAGATACGCAGTATTTT,CASSLASRDTQYF
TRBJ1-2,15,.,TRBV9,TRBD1,TGTGCCAGCAACCCCGAGGGGACAGCTCACTATGGCTACACCTTC,CASNPEGTAHYGYTF
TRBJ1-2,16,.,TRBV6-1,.,TGTGCCAGCAGTGAAGCTTGGGGGGCGCCTGACTATGGCTACACCTTC,CASSEAWGAPDYGYTF
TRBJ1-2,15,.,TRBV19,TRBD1,TGTGCCAGTAGTAAAACCGGGACAGGGAGTCAGGGCTACACCTTC,CASSKTGTGSQGYTF
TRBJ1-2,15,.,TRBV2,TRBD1,TGTGCCAGCAGGGAGGGGAATAGGGGGCCCTATGGCTACACCTTC,CASREGNRGPYGYTF
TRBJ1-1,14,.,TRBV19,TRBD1,TGTGCCAGTAGTACGCGACAGGGGGTGTCTGAAGCTTTCTTT,CASSTRQGVSEAFF
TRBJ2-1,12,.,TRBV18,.,TGTGCCAGCTCACCTCTGCAGGGCGCAGTGTTCTTC,CASSPLQGAVFF
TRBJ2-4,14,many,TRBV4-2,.,TGTGCCAGCAGCCAAGATGATATCGGGAACATTCAGTACTTC,CASSQDDIGNIQYF
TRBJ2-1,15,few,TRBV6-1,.,TGTGCCAGCAGTGAAGGGACAGCAATCTACAATGAGCAGTTCTTC,CASSEGTAIYNEQFF
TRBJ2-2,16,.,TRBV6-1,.,TGTGCCAGCAGTGAAAGGGGTGGATATCCGGGCGGGGAGCTGTTTTTT,CASSERGGYPGGELFF
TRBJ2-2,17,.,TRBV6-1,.,TGTGCCAGCAGTAAAGAGCGGGTGGGACCGAACACCGGGGAGCTGTTTTTT,CASSKERVGPNTGELFF
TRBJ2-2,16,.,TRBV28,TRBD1,TGTGCCAGCAGGCATGACAGGGGACGATACACCGGGGAGCTGTTTTTT,CASRHDRGRYTGELFF
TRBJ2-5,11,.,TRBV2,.,TGTGCCAGCAGATTTGCGGGAACCCAGTACTTC,CASRFAGTQYF
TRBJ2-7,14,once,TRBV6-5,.,TGTGCCAGCAGTTACAAGGGGGTCCTATACGAGCAGTACTTC,CASSYKGVLYEQYF
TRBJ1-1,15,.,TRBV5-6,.,TGTGCCAGCTCTAAACGGGGTTCTTTGAACACTGAAGCTTTCTTT,CASSKRGSLNTEAFF
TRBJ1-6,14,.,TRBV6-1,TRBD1,TGTGCCAGCAACCCTGGACAGGGGTATTCACCCCTCCACTTT,CASNPGQGYSPLHF
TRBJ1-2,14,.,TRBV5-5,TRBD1,TGTGCCAGCAGCCGGACAGGGGCAGCCGATGGCTACACCTTC,CASSRTGAADGYTF
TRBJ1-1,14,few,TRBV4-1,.,TGCGCCAGCAGCCAAGACCCTTTTGGCGGTGAAGCTTTCTTT,CASSQDPFGGEAFF
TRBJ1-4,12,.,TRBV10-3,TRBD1,TGTGCCATCAGTATGACAGGGGAAAAACTGTTTTTT,CAISMTGEKLFF
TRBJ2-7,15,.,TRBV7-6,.,TGTGCCAGCAGCCCACACCAGGGGGGGGCCTACGAGCAGTACTTC,CASSPHQGGAYEQYF
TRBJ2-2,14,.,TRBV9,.,TGTGCCAGCAGCGTAACATTGAACACCGGGGAGCTGTTTTTT,CASSVTLNTGELFF
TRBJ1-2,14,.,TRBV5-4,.,TGTGCCAGCAGCTTGGAGGAGAGCTTCTATGGCTACACCTTC,CASSLEESFYGYTF
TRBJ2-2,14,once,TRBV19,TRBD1,TGTGCCAGTAGTCCCAGGACAGGACGCGGGGAGCTGTTTTTT,CASSPRTGRGELFF
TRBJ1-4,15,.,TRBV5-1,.,TGCGCCAGCAGCTTGGGGGTCTCAGCGGCAGAAAAACTGTTTTTT,CASSLGVSAAEKLFF
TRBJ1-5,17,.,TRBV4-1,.,TGCGCCAGCAGCCAAGGACTAGGATCGGACCCTTATCAGCCCCAGCATTTT,CASSQGLGSDPYQPQHF
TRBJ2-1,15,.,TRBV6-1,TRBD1,TGTGCCAGCAGTGCGTCCTGGACAGGGTTCAATGAGCAGTTCTTC,CASSASWTGFNEQFF
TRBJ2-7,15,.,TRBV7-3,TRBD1,TGTGCCAGCAGCTCCGGACAGGGGACGGGTTACGAGCAGTACTTC,CASSSGQGTGYEQYF
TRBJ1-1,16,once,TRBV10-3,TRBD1,TGTGCCATCAGTGACGAGACAGGGAACACTAACACTGAAGCTTTCTTT,CAISDETGNTNTEAFF
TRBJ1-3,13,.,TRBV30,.,TGTGCCTGGAGTACGGGGCTTGGAAACACCATATATTTT,CAWSTGLGNTIYF
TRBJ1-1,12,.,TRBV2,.,TGTGCCAGCAGTGAGCAGAGGACTGAAGCTTTCTTT,CASSEQRTEAFF
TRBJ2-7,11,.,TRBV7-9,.,TGTGCCAGCAGCTTGTCGTACGAGCAGTACTTC,CASSLSYEQYF
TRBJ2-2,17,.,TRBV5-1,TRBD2,TGCGCCAGCAGCTTGGTCCTAGCGGGGGGGCCCACCGGGGAGCTGTTTTTT,CASSLVLAGGPTGELFF
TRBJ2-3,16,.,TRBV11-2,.,TGTGCCAGCAGCTTGGCCCTGACCCGGGTAGGGGATACGCAGTATTTT,CASSLALTRVGDTQYF
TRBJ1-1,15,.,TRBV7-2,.,TGTGCCAGCAGCTTAGAGATGGTCGGGGTCACTGAAGCTTTCTTT,CASSLEMVGVTEAFF
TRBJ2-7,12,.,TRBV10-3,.,TGTGCCATCAACGACTCAGAGTACGAGCAGTACTTC,CAINDSEYEQYF
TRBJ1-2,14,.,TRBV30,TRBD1,TGTGCCTGGCTCCGGGACAGCATTAACTATGGCTACACCTTC,CAWLRDSINYGYTF
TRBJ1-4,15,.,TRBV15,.,TGTGCCACCAGGTTACAAGCCCTGCGGAATGAAAAACTGTTTTTT,CATRLQALRNEKLFF
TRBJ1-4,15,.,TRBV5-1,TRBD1,TGCGCCAGCAGCTTGAGCAGGGGGACTAATGAAAAACTGTTTTTT,CASSLSRGTNEKLFF
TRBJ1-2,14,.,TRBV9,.,TGTGCCAGCAGCGCCTCGACAGGCAACTATGGCTACACCTTC,CASSASTGNYGYTF